Following are 8 T cell receptor beta chains from one sample sequenced in a study of blood T cell repertoires in COVID-19. Sequencing used immunoSEQ multiplex PCR; TCRdb keeps in-frame clones, though not all of them. The sample carries a few hundred thousand clones, roughly 84% recorded once. Sample: peripheral blood. The receptors originated from a human donor in a cohort sampled during active COVID-19.

The CDR3 here is CASSSGQRQETQYF. The CDR3 DNA reads TGTGCCAGCAGCTCCGGACAGCGACAAGAGACCCAGTACTTC. This chain uses TRBV5-4 with TRBJ2-5; the D gene is possibly TRBD1 (6 bases). This CDR3 comprises 14 residues. V gave up 3 bases and J gave up 2 bases, with 11 bases separating them. Germline-derived CDR1 and CDR2 are SGHNT and YYREEE (reference sequence).

The chain couples TRBV4-1 to TRBJ2-7, with TRBD1 as a possible D gene (8 bases). The CDR3 is 16 amino acids. Germline values: CDR1 MGHRA, CDR2 YSYEKL. V dropped 2 bases and J dropped 3 bases, with 17 bases sitting between them. DNA of the CDR3: TGCGCCAGCAGCCAAAAACAGCGGGACAGGATCTACGAGCAGTACTTC. Its protein is CASSQKQRDRIYEQYF.

The genes are TRBV29-1 and TRBJ2-1; TRBD1 aligns across 9 bases. Per the germline V gene, CDR1 is SQVTM and CDR2 is ANQGSEA. Trimming took 2 bases from V and 6 from J; bases not matched to a gene: 8. The CDR3 has 15 residues. CDR3 region: CSVESGTGHSNEQFF. DNA for the CDR3: TGCAGCGTTGAATCCGGGACAGGGCATTCCAATGAGCAGTTCTTC.

This clone occurred once. The V and J genes are TRBV28 and TRBJ1-2; D ambiguous. The CDR3 extends over 16 amino acids. The V gene lost 3 bases and the J gene lost 0 bases, with 14 bases spanning the gap. Per germline, CDR1 MDHEN and CDR2 SYDVKM. CDR3 protein: CASSFSGGRANYGYTF. In DNA, the CDR3 is TGTGCCAGCAGTTTCTCTGGCGGTAGAGCTAACTATGGCTACACCTTC.

Comments on this clone: The sample holds other DNA sequences that translate to the same CDR3. CDR3 DNA: TGTGCCTGGAGTGTGGCATCTGGAAACACCATATATTTT. This translates into CAWSVASGNTIYF. V gene TRBV30 combines with J gene TRBJ1-3; D not resolved. Germline CDR1 is GTSNPN and CDR2 is SVGIG (reference sequence). V was pared by 0 bases and J by 1 base, with 4 bases between. CDR3 length: 13 amino acids.

V usage is TRBV28 and J usage is TRBJ2-7; 7 bases map to TRBD2. The V and J ends lost 5 bases and 3 bases, in that order; junction bases with no gene match: 7. This CDR3 has 14 residues. Germline assignment: CDR1 MDHEN and CDR2 SYDVKM. This CDR3 reads CASSLSGPNYEQYF. CDR3 coding DNA: TGTGCCAGCAGTCTTAGCGGGCCAAACTACGAGCAGTACTTC.

The CDR3 here is CSASGLAGGNEQFF. CDR3 coding DNA: TGCAGTGCTAGTGGGCTAGCGGGAGGGAATGAGCAGTTCTTC. This chain uses TRBV20-1 with TRBJ2-1; TRBD2 aligns across 12 bases. The CDR3 has 14 residues. Germline values: CDR1 DFQATT, CDR2 SNEGSKA (reference sequence). V dropped 3 bases and J dropped 7; count of bases not matched to a gene: 4.

This clone was seen a few times. This rearrangement joins TRBV5-5 to TRBJ2-7, with 10 positions matching TRBD2. The CDR3 sequence is 15 residues long. Trimming took 0 bases from V and 4 from J; bases not matched to a gene: 4. Per the germline V gene, CDR1 is SGHKS and CDR2 is YYEKEE (reference sequence). The CDR3 loop is CASSLVTSGWYEQYF. The CDR3 DNA sequence: TGTGCCAGCAGCTTGGTGACTAGCGGGTGGTACGAGCAGTACTTC.